Presented here are 29 T cell receptor beta chains from one specimen sequenced in a study of molecular identifiers for immune sequencing clone quantification. Each CDR3 protein is one row after TCRdb ran MiXCR on the PCR reads. Of around 460,000 distinct CDR3 sequences listed, approximately 25% are singletons. Specimen: naive CD8+ T cells from blood, with Jurkat cell RNA spiked in. Subset in this sample: FACS-sorted CD8+CD4-CCR7+CD45RA+ naive T cells. These receptors came from a human donor in good health. Some libraries in this study had Jurkat cell RNA spiked in.

The table lists this clonotype with a few counts. The J gene is TRBJ2-1, the V gene TRBV4-3, with 9 bases lining up with TRBD2. This CDR3 spans 17 amino acids. Germline loops: CDR1 LGHNA, CDR2 YSLEER. With 8 bases clipped from V and 4 bases from J, the junction kept 15 bases outside the gene matches. The CDR3 here is CASSPAYLAGDYNEQFF. The DNA of the CDR3 is TGCGCCAGCTCACCGGCCTATTTAGCGGGGGATTACAATGAGCAGTTCTTC.

This clonotype showed up just a few times. This chain links TRBV6-5 with TRBJ1-1; a weak D match, TRBD1 (5 bases). Germline CDR1 is MNHEY and CDR2 is SVGAGI. The CDR3 consists of 14 residues. With 2 bases removed from V and 5 bases from J, the gap between germline ends came to 12 bases. The CDR3 nucleotides are TGTGCCAGCAGTTACGGGGGAGGGATGACTGAAGCTTTCTTT. Translation gives CASSYGGGMTEAFF.

This clonotype turned up a few times. This rearrangement joins TRBV20-1 to TRBJ2-1; 7 bases fit TRBD2. CDR1 is DFQATT, CDR2 SNEGSKA, per germline (reference sequence). CDR3 length: 16 residues. V was pared by 0 bases and J by 3 bases, with 8 bases of the junction left unmatched. CDR3 region: CSARDQLAGDYNEQFF. The CDR3 nucleotides read TGCAGTGCTAGAGATCAACTGGCGGGGGACTACAATGAGCAGTTCTTC.

V is TRBV12-5 and J is TRBJ2-1; no clear D gene. Germline assignment: CDR1 LGHNT and CDR2 FRNRAP. V was trimmed by 7 bases and J by 2 bases, leaving 15 bases between them. CDR3 size: 15 residues. CDR3 DNA sequence: TGTGCTAGTGCCATAGACAAACGCCCCTACAATGAGCAGTTCTTC. It is translated as CASAIDKRPYNEQFF.

In this sample, this clonotype turned up once. The genes are TRBV12-3 or TRBV12-4 and TRBJ1-5; D remains unclear. This CDR3 contains 17 residues. The V end lost 1 base, the J end lost 2 bases, and 15 bases lay between the germline ends. Here the CDR3 DNA reads TGTGCCAGCAGTTTAGATTCCGTCGGTCGCGGCAATCAGCCCCAGCATTTT. It encodes CASSLDSVGRGNQPQHF.

This chain connects TRBV12-3 or TRBV12-4 to TRBJ1-6; D remains unclear. The V gene lost 5 bases and the J gene lost 7 bases, with 15 bases spanning the gap. The CDR3 runs to 15 residues. CDR3 nucleotides: TGTGCCAGCAGTCCCTCGGCGGGGAAGAATTCACCCCTCCACTTT. Translation gives CASSPSAGKNSPLHF.

J is TRBJ1-6 and V is TRBV19, with a possible D match to TRBD1 (6 bases). Germline-derived CDR1 and CDR2 are LNHDA and SQIVND (reference sequence). V lost 3 bases and J lost 8, with 8 bases in between. This CDR3 contains 13 residues. CDR3 bases: TGTGCCAGTAGTATGACAGGTGATTCACCCCTCCACTTT. Translation: CASSMTGDSPLHF.

This clonotype occurred a few times. The rearrangement links TRBV7-9 to TRBJ2-2; D remains ambiguous. CDR1 is SEHNR and CDR2 is FQNEAQ in the germline V gene (reference sequence). The length of the CDR3 is 13 residues. Trimming took off 1 base at V and 6 bases at J, with 6 bases between the two ends. The CDR3 is CASSLDSPGELFF. CDR3 nucleotide sequence: TGTGCCAGCAGCTTAGATAGCCCCGGGGAGCTGTTTTTT. Full variable domain (missing parts from reference TRBV7-9 and TRBJ2-2): DTGVSQNPRHKITKRGQNVTFRCDPISEHNRLYWYRQTLGQGPEFLTYFQNEAQLEKSRLLSDRFSAERPKGSFSTLEIQRTEQGDSAMYLCASSLDSPGELFFGEGSRLTVL.

The rearrangement uses TRBV12-3 or TRBV12-4 and TRBJ2-5; 7 nucleotides align to TRBD1. The J segment lost 2 bases and the V segment lost 4 bases, leaving 7 bases of the junction unmatched. The CDR3 length is 15 residues. CDR3 loop: CASSSPRTGQETQYF. CDR3 DNA sequence: TGTGCCAGCAGTTCCCCCCGGACAGGTCAAGAGACCCAGTACTTC.

The table lists this clonotype with a count of one. The V and J genes are TRBV5-1 and TRBJ2-7; 10 nucleotides agree with TRBD1. J gave up 3 bases and V 4 bases, and 13 bases lay outside the gene matches. This CDR3 contains 17 residues. The germline V gene encodes CDR1 SGHRS and CDR2 YFSETQ. CDR3 DNA: TGCGCCAGCAGCAAGCACATGGGACAGGGGTTGGTCTACGAGCAGTACTTC. Its protein product is CASSKHMGQGLVYEQYF. Full variable domain (outside the CDR3, taken from reference TRBV5-1 and TRBJ2-7): KAGVTQTPRYLIKTRGQQVTLSCSPISGHRSVSWYQQTPGQGLQFLFEYFSETQRNKGNFPGRFSGRQFSNSRSEMNVSTLELGDSALYLCASSKHMGQGLVYEQYFGPGTRLTVT.

V and J are TRBV27 and TRBJ1-5; D unresolved. The CDR3 covers 13 residues. Deletions cut 7 bases from V and 0 bases from J, with 7 bases between. Per the germline V gene, CDR1 is MNHEY and CDR2 is SMNVEV (reference sequence). This CDR3 is CASNLYSNQPQHF. As DNA, the CDR3 is TGTGCCAGCAATCTATATAGCAATCAGCCCCAGCATTTT.

As for this clonotype: One end of the junction fails to match germline, which may point to a read error. The chain uses TRBV19 and TRBJ1-5; D unresolved. The CDR3 extends over 15 amino acids. The germline CDR1 and CDR2 sequences are LNHDA and SQIVND (reference sequence). CDR3 in DNA: TGTGCCAGTAGTATAGTTGGGCTGAGCAATCCGCCCCAGCATTTT. This encodes CASSIVGLSNPPQHF.

The J gene is TRBJ2-7, the V gene TRBV7-6; TRBD1 agrees at 12 bases. The V gene end was trimmed by 3 bases and the J gene end by 6 bases; junction bases not matched to a gene: 6. The germline CDR1 and CDR2 sequences are SGHVS and FNYEAQ. CDR3 length: 15 amino acids. The CDR3 sequence is CASSFSGTGGGEQYF. CDR3 sequence (DNA): TGTGCCAGCAGCTTTTCCGGGACAGGGGGCGGCGAGCAGTACTTC.

At least ten counts were recorded for this clonotype. The rearrangement joins TRBV10-2 to TRBJ1-5; D is unresolved. The CDR3 consists of 15 residues. V lost 4 bases and J 7 bases, leaving 17 bases between the germline ends. The germline V gene has CDR1 WSHSY and CDR2 SAAADI. CDR3 sequence: CASSGFSGTGQPQHF. Written as DNA, the CDR3 is TGCGCCAGCAGTGGGTTCTCCGGTACGGGGCAGCCCCAGCATTTT.

The genes are TRBV5-8 and TRBJ1-1; D gene uncertain. This CDR3 is built from 9 residues. Trimming shortened V by 6 bases and J by 13 bases, and 10 bases separated the two germline ends. Germline-derived CDR1 and CDR2 are SGHTS and YDEGEE. The CDR3 protein is CASTPRGFF. In nucleotides, the CDR3 is TGTGCCAGCACCCCACGGGGTTTCTTT.

The J gene is TRBJ2-7, the V gene TRBV4-3, with 10 bases matching TRBD1. V trimming: 8 bases; J trimming: 4 bases; junction bases outside the gene matches: 17. Germline lookup yields CDR1 LGHNA and CDR2 YSLEER. The CDR3 has 17 amino acids. CDR3 in amino acids: CASRTPKPGQGSYEQYF. The CDR3 region has the DNA TGCGCCAGCCGAACCCCGAAGCCGGGACAGGGGTCATACGAGCAGTACTTC.

The chain employs TRBV29-1 and TRBJ2-7, with TRBD2 as a possible D gene (6 bases). With 0 bases removed from V and 0 bases from J, the gap between germline ends came to 9 bases. Germline V gene data show CDR1 as SQVTM and CDR2 as ANQGSEA. The CDR3 sequence is 14 residues long. The CDR3 nucleotides read TGCAGCGTTGAAGATCACGGGAGCTCCTACGAGCAGTACTTC. Its translation is CSVEDHGSSYEQYF.

Ten or more counts support this clonotype. The chain employs TRBV28 and TRBJ2-3; TRBD2 aligns across 9 bases. CDR3 length: 15 amino acids. Germline CDR1 MDHEN, CDR2 SYDVKM. V lost 7 bases to trimming and J lost 0 bases; unmatched junction nucleotides: 5. This chain's CDR3 is CASTIAGVSTDTQYF. The CDR3 DNA follows: TGTGCCAGCACTATAGCGGGAGTTAGCACAGATACGCAGTATTTT.

The chain recombines TRBV9 with TRBJ2-3; D is perhaps TRBD1 (6 bases). The CDR3 extends over 14 amino acids. The germline V and J ends were trimmed by 3 bases and 6 bases, with 14 bases remaining between them. CDR1 is SGDLS and CDR2 is YYNGEE in the germline V gene. The CDR3 spells CASSGTGFVDTQYF. The CDR3 nucleotides read TGTGCCAGCAGCGGCACAGGGTTCGTCGATACGCAGTATTTT.

Note on this clonotype: The CDR3 carries no conserved terminal phenylalanine or tryptophan, so it likely arises from a read error. The chain uses TRBV4-2 and TRBJ2-7; unclear D gene. Germline CDR1 LGHNA, CDR2 YNFKEQ. V gave up 4 bases and J gave up 7 bases, with 17 bases separating them. The CDR3 runs to 14 residues. As DNA, the CDR3 is TGTGCCAGCAGCCTGCGGATGGGCGCCCATGAGCAGTACCTC. This encodes CASSLRMGAHEQYL.

This clonotype was recorded at least ten times. The rearrangement links TRBV5-6 to TRBJ1-1; tentatively, D is TRBD1 (6 bases). The CDR3 length is 16 residues. V lost 10 bases and J lost 4, with 26 bases in between. The germline V gene encodes CDR1 SGHDT and CDR2 YYEEEE. The CDR3 reads CAAVAWRAEGGTEAFF. The CDR3 nucleotides are TGTGCCGCAGTAGCATGGCGAGCGGAGGGGGGCACTGAAGCTTTCTTT.

Only a few counts were recorded for this clonotype. V usage is TRBV6-2 or TRBV6-3 and J usage is TRBJ1-1; D gene ambiguous. Per the germline V gene, CDR1 is MNHEY and CDR2 is SVGEGT. Between the trimmed V and J ends, which lost 2 bases and 5 bases, there was a span of 15 bases. This CDR3 is built from 15 residues. CDR3 coding DNA: TGTGCCAGCAGTTACGTACGTGGGGATTGGACTGAAGCTTTCTTT. This translates into CASSYVRGDWTEAFF.

This chain joins TRBV7-9 and TRBJ2-3; the D gene is possibly TRBD2 (6 bases). This CDR3 spans 14 amino acids. Germline CDR1 is SEHNR and CDR2 is FQNEAQ (reference sequence). V was shortened by 11 bases and J by 4 bases, with 19 bases between the two germline ends. In DNA form, the CDR3 reads TGTGCCCGCCACGGGGGTTTGCCGCCAGATACGCAGTATTTT. Encoded protein: CARHGGLPPDTQYF.

The rearrangement joins TRBV6-1 to TRBJ2-7, with 7 bases aligning to TRBD2. J gave up 3 bases and V 7 bases, and 9 bases lay outside the gene matches. This CDR3 contains 14 residues. The germline gives CDR1 MNHNS, CDR2 SASEGT. The CDR3, as DNA: TGTGCCAGCACCAAGGGAGGGCTTTACTACGAGCAGTACTTC. Its protein product is CASTKGGLYYEQYF.

About this clonotype itself: A read error is possible here, since a much larger clone lies one base away. The CDR3 ends on some other residue instead of the conserved phenylalanine or tryptophan, so this is likely a read error. The CDR3, as DNA: TGCGCCAGCAGCCAAGATGAAGTTTCCTACGAGCAGTACTAC. The encoded protein is CASSQDEVSYEQYY. This chain links TRBV4-3 with TRBJ2-7; unclear D gene. The CDR3 spans 14 residues. Per the germline V gene, CDR1 is LGHNA and CDR2 is YSLEER. Trimming removed 0 bases at V and 1 base at J, with 7 bases between.

In its sample, this clonotype was seen a few times. The V and J genes are TRBV25-1 and TRBJ2-5; the D gene is possibly TRBD2 (6 bases). The germline CDR1 and CDR2 sequences are MGHDK and SYGVNS. The V end lost 4 bases, the J end lost 9 bases, and 9 bases lay between the germline ends. CDR3 length: 11 residues. The CDR3 reads CASSALASQYF. CDR3 sequence (DNA): TGTGCCAGCAGTGCCCTAGCGTCCCAGTACTTC.

The table lists this clonotype with a few counts. In nucleotides, the CDR3 is TGTGCCACCGAGGGGCAGGTGGATGAAAAACTGTTTTTT. Translation gives CATEGQVDEKLFF. This chain connects TRBV6-1 to TRBJ1-4; a weak D match, TRBD1 (5 bases). This CDR3 comprises 13 residues. Trimming pared 10 bases from V and 6 bases from J, leaving 15 bases between. CDR1 MNHNS and CDR2 SASEGT come from the germline V gene.

The J gene is TRBJ2-1, the V gene TRBV12-3 or TRBV12-4, with 7 bases matching TRBD2. This CDR3 has 13 amino acids. V lost 10 bases to trimming and J lost 6 bases; unmatched junction nucleotides: 9. The CDR3 here is CAIRRGRGNEQFF. The CDR3 nucleotides read TGTGCCATCAGGCGGGGGAGGGGCAATGAGCAGTTCTTC.

The chain recombines TRBV12-3 or TRBV12-4 with TRBJ2-5, with TRBD2 matching over 10 bases. The CDR3 totals 16 residues. Trimming cost V 3 bases and J 2 bases; bases outside gene matches: 6. CDR3 sequence reads: CASSLSSGGLQETQYF. The CDR3 bases are TGTGCCAGCAGTTTGTCTAGCGGGGGATTACAAGAGACCCAGTACTTC.